The source of this TCR beta chain is a study of cytomegalovirus exposure and HLA in healthy donors. The ends were cut back, 0 bases at V and 7 bases at J, with 4 bases in the middle. From germline, CDR1 is MGHRA and CDR2 YSYEKL. The CDR3 spans 13 residues. Regarding this clone: Its target is not known.

Study-level findings and limits: A later analysis linked a missense DCLRE1C variant to TCR beta V- and J-gene trimming. In an earlier analysis, productive rearrangement rates for most beta V segments clustered near 87% or 30%. According to the study, approximately 150 TCR beta chains were cytomegalovirus-associated.

PCR involved 60 Vbeta and 13 Jbeta primers. Only in-frame clones appear in the TCRdb table, and some are missing; sequencing was by immunoSEQ multiplex PCR. The table lists nearly 65,000 clones, under 85% of them singletons. In nominal health when sampled, donors likely had unrecorded immune exposures nonetheless. The genes are TRBV4-1 and TRBJ1-6; D is unclear. The receptor comes from a man between 45 and 60 years old in good health and CMV-seronegative. Sequenced: PBMCs. CDR3 nucleotide sequence: TGCGCCAGCAGCCAAGACGAGAATTCACCCCTCCACTTT. The encoded protein is CASSQDENSPLHF.